A selection of T cell receptor beta chains follows, all from one sample in a study of T cells in Graves' hyperthyroidism and ophthalmopathy. TCRdb itself ran the multiplex PCR reads through MiXCR, one entry per CDR3 protein. The table lists some 580,000 distinct CDR3 sequences, approximately 16% of them singletons, with 2.5% to 4% in the top ten. The sequenced sample consisted of blood. These receptors came from a woman aged 40 to 50 with Graves' ophthalmopathy. Each CDR3 is given with its conserved first and last residue. A D gene is named only where the DNA matches it firmly. A row's size may be missing; if present it is once, few, many or a size class.

length,V,D,J,size,DNA,CDR3
14,TRBV2,.,TRBJ1-5,few,TGTGCCAGCAGTGAAGCCTTTAGCGATCAGCCCCAGCATTTT,CASSEAFSDQPQHF
17,TRBV7-9,.,TRBJ2-3,many,TGTGCCAGCAGCTCGATTTCCGGGGCGCTTAACACAGATACGCAGTATTTT,CASSSISGALNTDTQYF
14,TRBV12-3/TRBV12-4,TRBD1,TRBJ1-1,many,TGTGCCAGCACCGAAGGAGGGGGCCGTGATAAAGCTTTCTTT,CASTEGGGRDKAFF
14,TRBV30,.,TRBJ1-1,many,TGTGCCTGGAGCGGTTTCCTTCGAGTCACTGAAGCTTTCTTT,CAWSGFLRVTEAFF
14,TRBV28,TRBD1,TRBJ1-5,few,TGTGCCAGCAGTCCCGGATCAGGGGGTCAGCCCCAGCATTTT,CASSPGSGGQPQHF
15,TRBV6-1,.,TRBJ2-3,many,TGTGCCAGCAGTTCCATGAGGTATAGCACAGATACGCAGTATTTT,CASSSMRYSTDTQYF
13,TRBV6-2/TRBV6-3,.,TRBJ2-3,.,TGTGCCAGCAGCAGATTCGTAACGGATACGCAGTATTTT,CASSRFVTDTQYF
15,TRBV12-3/TRBV12-4,.,TRBJ2-7,.,TGTGCCAGCAGGGGGAAGGGGGAAAAACGCTACGAGCAGTACTTC,CASRGKGEKRYEQYF
15,TRBV19,.,TRBJ1-2,.,TGTGCCAGTAGTGAATCCGGGACCGCCTCATATGGCTACACCTTC,CASSESGTASYGYTF
14,TRBV12-3/TRBV12-4,.,TRBJ2-7,many,TGTGCCAGCAGTTTCGGAACTCACCCCTACGAGCAGTACTTC,CASSFGTHPYEQYF
13,TRBV2,.,TRBJ2-3,many,TGTGCCAGCAATTGGGACAACACAGATACGCAGTATTTT,CASNWDNTDTQYF
13,TRBV2,TRBD1,TRBJ1-1,many,TGTGCCAGCAGTACCCAGGGGGGCACTGAAGCTTTCTTT,CASSTQGGTEAFF
17,TRBV12-3/TRBV12-4,.,TRBJ1-2,few,TGTGCCAGCAGTTCCCCCCCCGCCCCAGGAAGGGCCTATGGCTACACCTTC,CASSSPPAPGRAYGYTF
14,TRBV5-1,TRBD2,TRBJ2-5,few,TGCGCCAGCAGCTTTAGCGGGGGCCGGGAGACCCAGTACTTC,CASSFSGGRETQYF
15,TRBV2,TRBD1,TRBJ2-3,many,TGTGCCAGCACCTCGGACAGGGGGCGATTTAATACGCAGTATTTT,CASTSDRGRFNTQYF
15,TRBV7-8,TRBD1,TRBJ2-5,many,TGTGCCAGCAGCACCCGACAGGGTTGGGAAGAGACCCAGTACTTC,CASSTRQGWEETQYF
14,TRBV2,.,TRBJ1-3,few,TGTGCCAGCAGTTATGGGGACTCTGGAAACACCATATATTTT,CASSYGDSGNTIYF
14,TRBV2,TRBD1,TRBJ1-2,many,TGTGCCAGCAGGGTAGCAGGGGGCAGCTATGGCTACACCTTC,CASRVAGGSYGYTF
13,TRBV7-2,.,TRBJ2-1,many,TGTGCCAGCAGCCGTACAGGGACCAATGAGCAGTTCTTC,CASSRTGTNEQFF
17,TRBV19,TRBD2,TRBJ2-1,few,TGTGCCAGTAGCGGTACTAGCGGGAGTGTATCCTACAATGAGCAGTTCTTC,CASSGTSGSVSYNEQFF
18,TRBV6-1,.,TRBJ2-1,many,TGTGCCAGCAGCCGCCTGTGGGGGAGACGGGAGCCAGAAAATGAGCAGTTCTTC,CASSRLWGRREPENEQFF
13,TRBV2,.,TRBJ1-1,few,TGTGCCAGCAGTGACTCTGGGCAGAATGAAGCTTTCTTT,CASSDSGQNEAFF
15,TRBV5-5,TRBD1,TRBJ2-3,few,TGTGCCAGCAGTACAGGGGCGCTAAGCACAGATACGCAGTATTTT,CASSTGALSTDTQYF
15,TRBV9,TRBD2,TRBJ2-5,.,TGTGCCAGCAGCGGGCTAGCGGGGGGGCGAGAGACCCAGTACTTC,CASSGLAGGRETQYF
15,TRBV5-1,.,TRBJ1-1,few,TGCGCCAGCAGGGGGGGCGGGACGTTAAACACTGAAGCTTTCTTT,CASRGGGTLNTEAFF
18,TRBV28,TRBD2,TRBJ2-1,few,TGTGCCAGCAGTTTGGGGCGTAGACTAGCGAGGGGAGTCAATGAGCAGTTCTTC,CASSLGRRLARGVNEQFF
13,TRBV12-3/TRBV12-4,.,TRBJ1-1,many,TGTGCCAGTGGTTTGACCGCGAACACTGAAGCTTTCTTT,CASGLTANTEAFF
14,TRBV6-6,TRBD1,TRBJ1-2,many,TGTGCCAGCAGTTACGGGACAGGCACCTATGGCTACACCTTC,CASSYGTGTYGYTF
18,TRBV18,TRBD2,TRBJ2-3,.,TGTGCCAGCTCTCCCCGGCGGGCTAGCGGGGGGGCCGCAGATACGCAGTATTTT,CASSPRRASGGAADTQYF
18,TRBV20-1,TRBD2,TRBJ2-1,many,TGCAGTGCTAGAGATGACGAGGAAGGGCTAGCGGGAGTTAATGAGCAGTTCTTC,CSARDDEEGLAGVNEQFF
13,TRBV3-1,.,TRBJ2-7,many,TGTGCCAGCAGCCAAGTGAGACGGGGCGAGCAGTACTTC,CASSQVRRGEQYF
13,TRBV27,.,TRBJ1-2,few,TGTGCCAGCAGTTTTACCCCGGAGGATGGCTACACCTTC,CASSFTPEDGYTF
14,TRBV6-5,.,TRBJ2-3,many,TGTGCCAGCAGTTACTCCCGGGGCACAGATACGCAGTATTTT,CASSYSRGTDTQYF
14,TRBV29-1,TRBD2,TRBJ2-7,many,TGCAGCGTTGTTACTAGCGGGAGGACCTACGAGCAGTACTTC,CSVVTSGRTYEQYF
14,TRBV6-1,.,TRBJ2-2,few,TGTGCCAGCAGAGCCGCGACCTTCACCGGGGAGCTGTTTTTT,CASRAATFTGELFF
14,TRBV18,TRBD1,TRBJ1-2,many,TGTGCCAGCTCACCTGGGACAGGGGACTATGGCTACACCTTC,CASSPGTGDYGYTF
18,TRBV28,TRBD1,TRBJ1-2,many,TGTGCCAGCAGTTCGCGGGACAGGGGGCCTGGCGGTTACTATGGCTACACCTTC,CASSSRDRGPGGYYGYTF
14,TRBV7-6,TRBD1,TRBJ2-7,.,TGTGCCAGCAGCCCCGGACAGGGGCCCCGCGAGCAGTACTTC,CASSPGQGPREQYF
15,TRBV2,.,TRBJ2-3,.,TGTGCCGGCAGTGGGGACTCGTCTAGCACAGATACGCAGTATTTT,CAGSGDSSSTDTQYF
15,TRBV20-1,.,TRBJ2-2,few,TGCAGTGCTTTATTGGCCCGAGGGAACACCGGGGAGCTGTTTTTT,CSALLARGNTGELFF
15,TRBV6-1,TRBD2,TRBJ2-1,many,TGTGCCAGCAGAACGGCGGGAGTGGGGTACAATGAGCAGTTCTTC,CASRTAGVGYNEQFF
16,TRBV4-1,.,TRBJ1-6,many,TGCGCCAGCAGCCAAGATTCCCACAGAAATAATTCACCCCTCCACTTT,CASSQDSHRNNSPLHF
16,TRBV12-3/TRBV12-4,TRBD1,TRBJ1-2,.,TGTGCCAGCAGCTCGGGACAGGGGGAGCATAGCTATGGCTACACCTTC,CASSSGQGEHSYGYTF
15,TRBV7-9,.,TRBJ1-1,.,TGTGCCACTAAGCTCAGTCTAGGAGTGAACACTGAAGCTTTCTTT,CATKLSLGVNTEAFF